This TCR beta chain originates from a study of CD8 T cells in Susac syndrome. Notes on the study in general: TCR sequencing and HLA analysis covered a relatively small number of individuals.

On this clonotype: Its antigen is as yet unknown.

Random hexamers primed reverse transcription of about 0.5 to 1 ug RNA. A single record per CDR3 protein comes from TCRdb applying MiXCR to the immunoSEQ multiplex PCR reads. The repertoire holds 160,000 or so distinct CDR3 sequences, about 91% seen once, with 0.065% to 0.085% in the top ten. CD8+ and CD4+ T cells from blood underwent TCR beta sequencing. Negative isolation was used for CD8+ and CD4+ T cells, and FACS enrichment was applied to TEMRA cells. The CDR3 consists of 18 residues. Unmatched junction bases numbered 14, after V lost 3 bases and J lost 1 base. Germline values: CDR1 KGHSH, CDR2 LQKENI.

The material sequenced was CD4+ T cells from PBMCs. This chain uses TRBV18 with TRBJ1-1, with 7 bases matching TRBD1. This clonotype was obtained from a human donor in good health. The CDR3 spells CASSPTPRTGGRNTEAFF. CDR3 nucleotides: TGTGCCAGCTCACCGACCCCCCGGACAGGCGGCAGGAACACTGAAGCTTTCTTT.